The clone carrying this T cell receptor (beta chain) was seen a handful of times. As yet, its antigen is unknown. TCRdb ran MiXCR on the 5' RACE reads and lists one entry per CDR3 protein. The sample lists 270,000 or so distinct CDR3 sequences, approximately 18% occurring once. This entry is derived from a study of T-cell memory formation after mild COVID-19. V gave up 4 bases and J gave up 0 bases, with 14 bases separating them. CDR1 and CDR2 from the germline V gene are SGHRS and YFSETQ. The CDR3 consists of 16 residues. The study's findings and limits: Clones which contracted sat mainly in CM and EM if CD4+, and in EMRA if CD8+. Among clones contracting day 15 to 85, CD4/CD8 was balanced, whereas later expanders leaned CD4+.

The TCR sequence derives from a man younger than 35 who had mild COVID-19 (a few samples of this study predate the infection). Cell type and time point are not known. This chain joins TRBV5-1 and TRBJ1-5; maybe TRBD1 (5 bases). Sequenced sample: PBMCs or a T cell subset sorted from them (not recorded which). The DNA for the CDR3 is TGCGCCAGCAGCCCTTCGGGGACCCATAGCAATCAGCCCCAGCATTTT. Translated, it gives CASSPSGTHSNQPQHF.